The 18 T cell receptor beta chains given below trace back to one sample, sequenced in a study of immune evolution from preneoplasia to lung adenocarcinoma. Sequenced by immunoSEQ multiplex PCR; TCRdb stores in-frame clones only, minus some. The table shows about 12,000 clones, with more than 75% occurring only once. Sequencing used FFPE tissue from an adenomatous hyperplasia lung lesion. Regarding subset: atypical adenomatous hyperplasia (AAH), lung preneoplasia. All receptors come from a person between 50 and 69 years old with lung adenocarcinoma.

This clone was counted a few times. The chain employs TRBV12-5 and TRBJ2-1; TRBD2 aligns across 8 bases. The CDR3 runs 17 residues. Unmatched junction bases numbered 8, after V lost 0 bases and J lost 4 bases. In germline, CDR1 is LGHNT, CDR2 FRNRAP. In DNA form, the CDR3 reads TGTGCTAGTGGTTTGGTAGAGGGCGGGAGGAAGTACAATGAGCAGTTCTTC. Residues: CASGLVEGGRKYNEQFF.

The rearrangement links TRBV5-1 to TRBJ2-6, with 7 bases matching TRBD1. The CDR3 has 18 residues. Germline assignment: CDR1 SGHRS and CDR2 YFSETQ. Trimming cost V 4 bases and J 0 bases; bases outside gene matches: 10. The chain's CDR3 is CASSRQGQENSGANVLTF. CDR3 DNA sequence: TGCGCCAGCAGCCGCCAAGGACAGGAAAACTCTGGGGCCAACGTCCTGACTTTC. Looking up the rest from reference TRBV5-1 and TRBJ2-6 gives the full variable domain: KAGVTQTPRYLIKTRGQQVTLSCSPISGHRSVSWYQQTPGQGLQFLFEYFSETQRNKGNFPGRFSGRQFSNSRSEMNVSTLELGDSALYLCASSRQGQENSGANVLTFGAGSRLTVL.

The CDR3 nucleotides read TGTGCCAGCAGCCAAGAAAGGACCGCCACGGAACGCACCTTC. It codes for CASSQERTATERTF. This rearrangement joins TRBV14 to TRBJ1-2, with unresolved D. CDR1 is SGHDN and CDR2 is FVKESK in the germline V gene. This CDR3 has 14 residues. V was clipped by 0 bases and J by 13 bases, with 18 bases between them.

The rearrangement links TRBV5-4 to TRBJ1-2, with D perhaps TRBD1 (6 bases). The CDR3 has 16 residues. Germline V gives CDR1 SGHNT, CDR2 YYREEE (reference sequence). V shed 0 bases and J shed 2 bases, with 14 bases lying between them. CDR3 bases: TGTGCCAGCAGCTTGGCGGGGGGGCGGCCCAACTATGGCTACACCTTC. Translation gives CASSLAGGRPNYGYTF.

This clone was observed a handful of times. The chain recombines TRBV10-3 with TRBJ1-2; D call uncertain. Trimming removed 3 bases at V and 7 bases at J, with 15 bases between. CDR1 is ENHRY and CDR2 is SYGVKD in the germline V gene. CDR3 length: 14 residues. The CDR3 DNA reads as TGTGCCATCAGTGATTGGCAGCCGGGAGGTGGCTACACCTTC. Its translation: CAISDWQPGGGYTF.

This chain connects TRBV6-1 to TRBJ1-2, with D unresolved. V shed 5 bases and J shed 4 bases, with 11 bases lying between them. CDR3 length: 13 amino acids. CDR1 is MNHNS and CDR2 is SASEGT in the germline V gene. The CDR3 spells CASSRAEAYGYTF. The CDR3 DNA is TGTGCCAGCAGTCGGGCCGAGGCCTATGGCTACACCTTC.

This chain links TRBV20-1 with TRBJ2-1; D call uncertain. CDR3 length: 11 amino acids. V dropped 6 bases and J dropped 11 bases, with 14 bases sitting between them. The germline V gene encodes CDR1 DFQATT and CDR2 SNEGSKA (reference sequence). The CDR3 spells CSADVKDKQFF. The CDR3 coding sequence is TGCAGTGCCGACGTGAAAGACAAGCAGTTCTTC.

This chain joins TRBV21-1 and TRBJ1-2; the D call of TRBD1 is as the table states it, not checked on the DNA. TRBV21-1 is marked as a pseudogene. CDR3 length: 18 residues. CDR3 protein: CASRKERETGSLGYGYTF. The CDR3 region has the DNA TGTGCCAGCAGGAAAGAGCGCGAGACAGGGTCCCTGGGCTATGGCTACACCTTC.

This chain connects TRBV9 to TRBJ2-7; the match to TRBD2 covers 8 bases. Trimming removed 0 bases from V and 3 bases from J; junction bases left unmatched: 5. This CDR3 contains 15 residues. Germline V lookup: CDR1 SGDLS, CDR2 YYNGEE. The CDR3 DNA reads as TGTGCCAGCAGCGTAGGGGTTAGCGGGAACTACGAGCAGTACTTC. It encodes CASSVGVSGNYEQYF. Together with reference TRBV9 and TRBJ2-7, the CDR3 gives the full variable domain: DSGVTQTPKHLITATGQRVTLRCSPRSGDLSVYWYQQSLDQGLQFLIQYYNGEERAKGNILERFSAQQFPDLHSELNLSSLELGDSALYFCASSVGVSGNYEQYFGPGTRLTVT.

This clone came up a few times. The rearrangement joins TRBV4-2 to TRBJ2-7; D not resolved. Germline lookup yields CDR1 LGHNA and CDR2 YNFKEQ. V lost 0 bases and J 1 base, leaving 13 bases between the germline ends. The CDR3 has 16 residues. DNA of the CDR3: TGTGCCAGCAGCCAAGATCATCCGGGTACATCCTACGAGCAGTACTTC. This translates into CASSQDHPGTSYEQYF.

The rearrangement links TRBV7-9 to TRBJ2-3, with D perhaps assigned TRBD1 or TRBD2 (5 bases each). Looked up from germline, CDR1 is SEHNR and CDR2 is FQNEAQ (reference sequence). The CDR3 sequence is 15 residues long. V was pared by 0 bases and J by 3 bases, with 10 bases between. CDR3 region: CASSLARGTTDTQYF. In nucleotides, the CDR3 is TGTGCCAGCAGCTTAGCGAGGGGCACAACAGATACGCAGTATTTT. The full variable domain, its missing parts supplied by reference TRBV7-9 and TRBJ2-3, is DTGVSQNPRHKITKRGQNVTFRCDPISEHNRLYWYRQTLGQGPEFLTYFQNEAQLEKSRLLSDRFSAERPKGSFSTLEIQRTEQGDSAMYLCASSLARGTTDTQYFGPGTRLTVL.

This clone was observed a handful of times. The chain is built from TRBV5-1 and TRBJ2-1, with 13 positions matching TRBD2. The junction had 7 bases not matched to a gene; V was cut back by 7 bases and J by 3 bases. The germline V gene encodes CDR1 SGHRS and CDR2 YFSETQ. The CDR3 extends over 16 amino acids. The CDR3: CASGRTSGRNYNEQFF. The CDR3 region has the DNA TGCGCCAGCGGTCGGACTAGCGGGAGAAACTACAATGAGCAGTTCTTC.

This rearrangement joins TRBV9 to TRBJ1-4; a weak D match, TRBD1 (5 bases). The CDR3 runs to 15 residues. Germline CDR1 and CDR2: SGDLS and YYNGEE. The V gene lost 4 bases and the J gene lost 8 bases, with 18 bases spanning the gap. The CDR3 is CASSPMSGEGEKLFF. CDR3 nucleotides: TGTGCCAGCAGCCCAATGTCGGGGGAAGGCGAAAAACTGTTTTTT.

CDR3 loop: CASGLRTGDNEKLFF. CDR3 DNA sequence: TGTGCTAGTGGTTTAAGGACAGGAGATAATGAAAAACTGTTTTTT. The rearrangement joins TRBV12-5 to TRBJ1-4; 7 positions agree with TRBD1. V lost 3 bases to trimming and J lost 4 bases; unmatched junction nucleotides: 5. Germline V gives CDR1 LGHNT, CDR2 FRNRAP. This CDR3 is 15 amino acids long.

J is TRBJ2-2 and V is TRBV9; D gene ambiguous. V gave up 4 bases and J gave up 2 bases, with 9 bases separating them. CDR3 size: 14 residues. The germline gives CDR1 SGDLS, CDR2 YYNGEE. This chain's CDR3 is CASSRNSNTGELFF. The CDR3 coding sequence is TGTGCCAGCAGCCGAAACAGTAACACCGGGGAGCTGTTTTTT. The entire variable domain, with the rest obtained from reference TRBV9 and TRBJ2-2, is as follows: DSGVTQTPKHLITATGQRVTLRCSPRSGDLSVYWYQQSLDQGLQFLIQYYNGEERAKGNILERFSAQQFPDLHSELNLSSLELGDSALYFCASSRNSNTGELFFGEGSRLTVL.

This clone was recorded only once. The CDR3 region has the DNA TGTGCCAGCAGCTTAGCTACGCTAGCGGGAGTGAATGAGCAGTTCTTC. It translates to CASSLATLAGVNEQFF. The chain couples TRBV7-9 to TRBJ2-1, with 10 nucleotides matching TRBD2. J gave up 7 bases and V 0 bases, and 6 bases lay outside the gene matches. From germline, CDR1 is SEHNR and CDR2 FQNEAQ (reference sequence). CDR3 length: 16 amino acids.

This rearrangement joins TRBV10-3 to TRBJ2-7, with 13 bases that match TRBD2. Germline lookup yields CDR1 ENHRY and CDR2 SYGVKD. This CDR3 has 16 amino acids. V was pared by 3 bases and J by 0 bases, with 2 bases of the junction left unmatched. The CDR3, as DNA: TGTGCCATCAGTGATACTAGCGGGAGGGTCTCCTACGAGCAGTACTTC. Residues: CAISDTSGRVSYEQYF.

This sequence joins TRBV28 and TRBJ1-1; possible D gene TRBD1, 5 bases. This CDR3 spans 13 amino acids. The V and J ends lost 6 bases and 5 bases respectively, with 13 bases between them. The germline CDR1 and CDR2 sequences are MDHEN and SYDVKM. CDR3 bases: TGTGCCAGCAGCCCGGGGGGGAAAACTGAAGCTTTCTTT. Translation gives CASSPGGKTEAFF. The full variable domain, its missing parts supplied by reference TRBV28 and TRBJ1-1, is DVKVTQSSRYLVKRTGEKVFLECVQDMDHENMFWYRQDPGLGLRLIYFSYDVKMKEKGDIPEGYSVSREKKERFSLILESASTNQTSMYLCASSPGGKTEAFFGQGTRLTVV.